This entry describes one TCR beta chain. Its target is unknown. The data were produced by immunoSEQ multiplex PCR, yet TCRdb's version contains in-frame clones alone and is incomplete. The sample includes 11,000 to 15,000 clones, roughly 80% of them seen just once. The data are from a study of immune evolution from preneoplasia to lung adenocarcinoma. Whole-study results and caveats: T cell clonality was higher in KRAS-mutant than EGFR-mutant or wild-type nodules. Normal lung had the highest top T cell clone frequencies.

The germline CDR1 and CDR2 sequences are LNHDA and SQIVND (reference sequence). The trim removed 11 bases at V and 4 bases at J, leaving 11 bases unmatched. The CDR3 is 14 amino acids. J is TRBJ2-3 and V is TRBV19, with 8 bases fitting TRBD1. This receptor was taken from a person aged 70 to 85 with lung adenocarcinoma. Sequenced material: FFPE minimally invasive lung adenocarcinoma tissue. The CDR3 reads CACARTGKADTQYF. The CDR3 region has the DNA TGTGCCTGTGCAAGGACAGGGAAGGCAGATACGCAGTATTTT.